The sequence of this T cell receptor beta chain was determined in a study of control samples from healthy donors and cancer patients. V was trimmed by 0 bases and J by 9 bases, leaving 15 bases between them. Per germline, CDR1 SGHRS and CDR2 YFSETQ. The CDR3 is made up of 14 amino acids. Using immunoSEQ multiplex PCR, the repertoire was profiled, and TCRdb retains in-frame clones only, with some absent. There are approximately 94,000 clones in the sample; about four fifths occur only once, and about 38% lies in the top ten. The material sequenced was PBMCs. This sequence originates from a man aged 65 to 85 with lung cancer. This chain joins TRBV5-1 and TRBJ1-2, with D possibly TRBD1 on 5 matching bases. CDR3 in DNA: TGCGCCAGCAGCTTGGTGGGGGGTGACGTTCGCTACACCTTC. Translation: CASSLVGGDVRYTF. Supplemented by reference TRBV5-1 and TRBJ1-2, the full variable domain reads KAGVTQTPRYLIKTRGQQVTLSCSPISGHRSVSWYQQTPGQGLQFLFEYFSETQRNKGNFPGRFSGRQFSNSRSEMNVSTLELGDSALYLCASSLVGGDVRYTFGSGTRLTVV.